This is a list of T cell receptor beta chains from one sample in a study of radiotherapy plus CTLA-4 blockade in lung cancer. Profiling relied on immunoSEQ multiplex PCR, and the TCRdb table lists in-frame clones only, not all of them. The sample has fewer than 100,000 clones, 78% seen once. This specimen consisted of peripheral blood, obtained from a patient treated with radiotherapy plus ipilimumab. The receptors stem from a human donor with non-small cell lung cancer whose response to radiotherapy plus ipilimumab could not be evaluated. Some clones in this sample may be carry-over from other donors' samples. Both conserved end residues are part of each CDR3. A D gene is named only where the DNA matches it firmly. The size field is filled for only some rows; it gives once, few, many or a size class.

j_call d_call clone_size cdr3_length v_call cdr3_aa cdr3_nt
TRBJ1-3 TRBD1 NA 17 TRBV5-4 CASSSAADRVSGNTIYF TGTGCCAGCAGCTCCGCCGCGGACAGGGTGTCTGGAAACACCATATATTTT
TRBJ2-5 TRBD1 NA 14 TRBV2 CASGGTGGKETQYF TGTGCCAGCGGGGGGACAGGGGGCAAAGAGACCCAGTACTTC
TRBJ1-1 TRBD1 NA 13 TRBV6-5 CASSFNRGTEAFF TGTGCCAGCAGTTTCAACAGGGGAACTGAAGCTTTCTTT
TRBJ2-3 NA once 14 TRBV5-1 CASSLGAVTDTQYF TGCGCCAGCAGCCTCGGTGCGGTCACAGATACGCAGTATTTT
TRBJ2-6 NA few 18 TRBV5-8 CASSLGIRQNSGANVLTF TGTGCCAGCAGCTTGGGGATCCGACAGAACTCTGGGGCCAACGTCCTGACTTTC
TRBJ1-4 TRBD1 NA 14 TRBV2 CASSGGGLVEKLFF TGTGCCAGCAGTGGAGGGGGCTTGGTGGAAAAACTGTTTTTT
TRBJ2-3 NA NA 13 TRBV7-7 CASSFSKTDTQYF TGTGCTAGCAGCTTCTCTAAGACAGATACGCAGTATTTT
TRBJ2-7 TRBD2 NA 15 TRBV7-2 CASQTRSGVNYEQYF TGTGCCAGCCAGACAAGGAGCGGGGTCAACTACGAGCAGTACTTC
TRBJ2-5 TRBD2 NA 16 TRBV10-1 CASSELAGGGTETQYF TGCGCCAGCAGTGAGCTAGCGGGGGGGGGAACCGAGACCCAGTACTTC
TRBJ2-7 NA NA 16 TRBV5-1 CASSLEAGRGIYEQYF TGCGCCAGCAGCTTGGAGGCGGGACGGGGCATTTACGAGCAGTACTTC
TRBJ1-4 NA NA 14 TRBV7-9 CASSPGGTNEKLFF TGTGCCAGCAGCCCGGGGGGGACTAATGAAAAACTGTTTTTT
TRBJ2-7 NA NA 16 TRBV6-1 CASSEPSLDWTYEQYF TGTGCCAGCAGTGAGCCCTCCCTTGACTGGACCTACGAGCAGTACTTC
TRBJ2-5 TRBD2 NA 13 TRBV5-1 CASSLGGGETQYF TGCGCCAGCAGCTTGGGCGGGGGGGAGACCCAGTACTTC
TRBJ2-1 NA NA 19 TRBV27 CASSFQHRTKPLSYNEQFF TGTGCCAGCAGTTTCCAACATCGTACCAAACCTCTCTCCTACAATGAGCAGTTCTTC
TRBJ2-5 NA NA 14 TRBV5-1 CASSPIWPGETQYF TGCGCCAGCAGCCCGATATGGCCGGGAGAGACCCAGTACTTC
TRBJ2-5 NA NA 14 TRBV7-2 CASSLKGQTQGQYF TGTGCCAGCAGCTTAAAGGGACAAACTCAAGGCCAGTACTTC
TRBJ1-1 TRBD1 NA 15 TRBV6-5 CASSLLGQVATEAFF TGTGCCAGCAGTCTTCTTGGACAGGTGGCAACTGAAGCTTTCTTT
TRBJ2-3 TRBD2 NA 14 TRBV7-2 CASSLGGGADTQYF TGTGCCAGCAGCTTAGGCGGGGGTGCAGATACGCAGTATTTT
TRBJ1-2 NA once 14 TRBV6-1 CASSEGATFYGYTF TGTGCCAGCAGTGAGGGGGCAACCTTCTATGGCTACACCTTC
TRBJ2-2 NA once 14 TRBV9 CASSGTGNTGELFF TGTGCCAGCAGCGGCACAGGGAACACCGGGGAGCTGTTTTTT
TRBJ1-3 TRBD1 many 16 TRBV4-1 CASSHLTGDSGNTIYF TGCGCCAGCAGCCACCTTACAGGGGACTCTGGAAACACCATATATTTT
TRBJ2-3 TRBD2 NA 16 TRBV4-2 CASRSPSGGDADTQYF TGTGCCAGCAGATCTCCTAGCGGGGGGGACGCAGATACGCAGTATTTT
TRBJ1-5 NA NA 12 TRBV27 CASSLNGQPQHF TGTGCCAGCAGTTTAAACGGTCAGCCCCAGCATTTT
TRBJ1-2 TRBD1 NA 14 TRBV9 CASIPPGTGRSYTF TGTGCCAGCATTCCCCCCGGGACAGGGCGAAGCTACACCTTC
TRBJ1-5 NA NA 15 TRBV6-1 CASSGWTSNNQPQHF TGTGCCAGCAGCGGCTGGACATCGAACAATCAGCCCCAGCATTTT
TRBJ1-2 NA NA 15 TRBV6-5 CASSYPPWAFYGYTF TGTGCCAGCAGTTACCCCCCGTGGGCCTTCTATGGCTACACCTTC
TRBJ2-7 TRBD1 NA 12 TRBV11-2 CASSFTGGEQYF TGTGCCAGCAGTTTTACAGGGGGCGAGCAGTACTTC
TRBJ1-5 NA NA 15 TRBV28 CASSVREGRNQPQHF TGTGCCAGCAGCGTAAGGGAGGGGCGGAATCAGCCCCAGCATTTT
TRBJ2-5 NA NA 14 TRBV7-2 CASSSRPQQETQYF TGTGCCAGCAGCTCGAGGCCCCAGCAAGAGACCCAGTACTTC
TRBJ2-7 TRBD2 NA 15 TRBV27 CASSLYNGGVNEQYF TGTGCCAGCAGTTTATACAACGGGGGGGTTAACGAGCAGTACTTC
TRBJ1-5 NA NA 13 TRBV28 CASSPYSNQPQHF TGTGCCAGCAGCCCTTATAGCAATCAGCCCCAGCATTTT
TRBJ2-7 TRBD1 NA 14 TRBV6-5 CASSLGQGFHEQYF TGTGCCAGCAGTTTGGGACAGGGGTTCCACGAGCAGTACTTC
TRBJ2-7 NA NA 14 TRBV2 CASSETGPSYEQYF TGTGCCAGCAGTGAGACAGGCCCCTCCTACGAGCAGTACTTC
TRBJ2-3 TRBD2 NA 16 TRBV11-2 CASSLAGGGATDTQYF TGTGCCAGCAGCTTAGCGGGCGGGGGGGCGACAGATACGCAGTATTTT
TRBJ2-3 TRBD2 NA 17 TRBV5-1 CASSRVTSGGNPDTQYF TGCGCCAGCAGCAGAGTTACGAGCGGGGGGAATCCAGATACGCAGTATTTT
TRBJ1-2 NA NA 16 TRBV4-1 CASSPADPLRGYGYTF TGCGCCAGCAGCCCCGCCGACCCTTTAAGAGGCTATGGCTACACCTTC
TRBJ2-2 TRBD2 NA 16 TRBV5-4 CASSPSTSGTNGELFF TGTGCCAGCAGCCCGTCGACTAGCGGGACTAACGGGGAGCTGTTTTTT
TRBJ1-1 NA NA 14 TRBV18 CASSPGAVNTEAFF TGTGCCAGCTCACCAGGCGCGGTGAACACTGAAGCTTTCTTT
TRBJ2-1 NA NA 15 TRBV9 CASSVETGSYNEQFF TGTGCCAGCAGCGTAGAGACAGGCTCCTACAATGAGCAGTTCTTC
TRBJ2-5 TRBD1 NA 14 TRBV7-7 CASSAGQDGETQYF TGTGCTAGCAGCGCAGGACAGGACGGAGAGACCCAGTACTTC
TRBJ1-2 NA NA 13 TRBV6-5 CASSYRAGDGYTF TGTGCCAGCAGTTACCGGGCAGGGGATGGCTACACCTTC
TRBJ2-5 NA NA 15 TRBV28 CASSFRGGPARTQYF TGTGCCAGCAGTTTTCGCGGGGGCCCGGCAAGGACCCAGTACTTC
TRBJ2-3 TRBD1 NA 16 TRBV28 CASSSRDRGSTDTQYF TGTGCCAGCAGCAGCCGGGACAGGGGGTCGACAGATACGCAGTATTTT
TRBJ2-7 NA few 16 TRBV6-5 CAISYGGLAASYEQYF TGTGCCATCAGTTACGGGGGGCTAGCGGCCTCCTACGAGCAGTACTTC
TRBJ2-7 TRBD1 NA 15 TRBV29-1 CSVMRGTGRGYEQYF TGCAGCGTTATGAGGGGGACAGGGAGAGGGTACGAGCAGTACTTC
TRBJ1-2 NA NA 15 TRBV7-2 CASNSRVQGVEGYTF TGTGCCAGCAATTCTCGAGTCCAGGGCGTTGAGGGCTACACCTTC
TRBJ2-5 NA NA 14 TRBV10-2 CASNPAGYQETQYF TGCGCCAGCAATCCGGCGGGGTACCAAGAGACCCAGTACTTC
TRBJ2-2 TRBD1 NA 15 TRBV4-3 CASSQEGTATGELFF TGCGCCAGCAGCCAAGAAGGGACAGCCACCGGGGAGCTGTTTTTT
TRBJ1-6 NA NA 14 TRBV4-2 CASSQQGQGSPLHF TGTGCCAGCAGCCAACAGGGGCAGGGCTCACCCCTCCACTTT
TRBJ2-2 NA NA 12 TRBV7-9 CASSHFTGELFF TGTGCCAGCAGCCACTTCACCGGGGAGCTGTTTTTT
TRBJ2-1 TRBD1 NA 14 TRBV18 CASSPLGQAPSWVF TGTGCCAGCTCACCTCTGGGACAGGCCCCGTCTTGGGTCTTC
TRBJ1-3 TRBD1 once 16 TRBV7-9 CASSPRSTGRANTIYF TGTGCCAGCAGCCCCCGATCGACAGGGAGAGCAAACACCATATATTTT